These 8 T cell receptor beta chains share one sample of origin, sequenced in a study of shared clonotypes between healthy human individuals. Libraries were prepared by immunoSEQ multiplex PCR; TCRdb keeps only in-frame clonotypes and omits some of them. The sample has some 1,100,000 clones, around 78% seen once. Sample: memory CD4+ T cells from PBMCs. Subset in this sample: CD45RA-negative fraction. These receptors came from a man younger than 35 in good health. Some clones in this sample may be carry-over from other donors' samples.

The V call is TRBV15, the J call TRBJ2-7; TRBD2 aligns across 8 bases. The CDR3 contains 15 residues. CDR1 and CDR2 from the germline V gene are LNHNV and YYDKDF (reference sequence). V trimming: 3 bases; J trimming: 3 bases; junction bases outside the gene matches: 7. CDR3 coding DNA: TGTGCCACCAGCAGCGAGCGGGAGCCAAGCTACGAGCAGTACTTC. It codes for CATSSEREPSYEQYF. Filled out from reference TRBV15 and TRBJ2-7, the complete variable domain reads DAMVIQNPRYQVTQFGKPVTLSCSQTLNHNVMYWYQQKSSQAPKLLFHYYDKDFNNEADTPDNFQSRRPNTSFCFLDIRSPGLGDTAMYLCATSSEREPSYEQYFGPGTRLTVT.

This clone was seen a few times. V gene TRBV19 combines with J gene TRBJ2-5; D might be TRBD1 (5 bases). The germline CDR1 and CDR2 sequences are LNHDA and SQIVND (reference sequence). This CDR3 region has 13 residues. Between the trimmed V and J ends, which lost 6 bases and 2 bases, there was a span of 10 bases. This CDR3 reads CASRGRRQETQYF. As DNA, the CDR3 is TGTGCCAGTAGGGGGCGGCGACAAGAGACCCAGTACTTC. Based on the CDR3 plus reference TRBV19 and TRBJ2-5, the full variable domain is DGGITQSPKYLFRKEGQNVTLSCEQNLNHDAMYWYRQDPGQGLRLIYYSQIVNDFQKGDIAEGYSVSREKKESFPLTVTSAQKNPTAFYLCASRGRRQETQYFGPGTRLLVL.

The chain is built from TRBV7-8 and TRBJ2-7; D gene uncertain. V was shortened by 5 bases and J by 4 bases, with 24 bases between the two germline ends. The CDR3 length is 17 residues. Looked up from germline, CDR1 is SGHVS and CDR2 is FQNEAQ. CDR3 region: CASSPERRSPIPYEQYF. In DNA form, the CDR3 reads TGTGCCAGCAGCCCTGAGAGGCGGTCACCAATACCATACGAGCAGTACTTC. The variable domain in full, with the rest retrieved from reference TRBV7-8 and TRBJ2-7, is GAGVSQSPRYKVAKRGQDVALRCDPISGHVSLFWYQQALGQGPEFLTYFQNEAQLDKSGLPSDRFFAERPEGSVSTLKIQRTQQEDSAVYLCASSPERRSPIPYEQYFGPGTRLTVT.

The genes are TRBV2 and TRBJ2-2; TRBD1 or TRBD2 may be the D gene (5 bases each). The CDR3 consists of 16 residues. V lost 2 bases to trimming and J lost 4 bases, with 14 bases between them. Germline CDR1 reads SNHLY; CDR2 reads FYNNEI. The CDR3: CASSENGAVGTGELFF. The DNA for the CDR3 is TGTGCCAGCAGTGAAAACGGGGCTGTGGGCACCGGGGAGCTGTTTTTT.

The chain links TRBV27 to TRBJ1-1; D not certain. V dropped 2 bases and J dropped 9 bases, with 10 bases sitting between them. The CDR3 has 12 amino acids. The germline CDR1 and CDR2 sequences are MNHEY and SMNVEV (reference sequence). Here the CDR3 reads CASSLRAGKAFF. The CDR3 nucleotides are TGTGCCAGCAGTTTACGCGCGGGGAAAGCTTTCTTT.

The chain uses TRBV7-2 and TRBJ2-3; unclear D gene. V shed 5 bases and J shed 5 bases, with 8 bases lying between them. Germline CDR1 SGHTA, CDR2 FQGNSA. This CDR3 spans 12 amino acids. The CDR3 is CASSVGRDTQYF. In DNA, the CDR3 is TGTGCCAGCAGCGTGGGCCGAGATACGCAGTATTTT.

The CDR3 DNA reads TGTGCCAGCAGCTTAAGCAGCCGCCACCAAGAGACCCAGTACTTC. Encoded protein: CASSLSSRHQETQYF. V and J are TRBV7-2 and TRBJ2-5; D unresolved. Between the trimmed V and J ends, which lost 2 bases and 0 bases, there was a span of 10 bases. The CDR3 totals 15 residues. CDR1 and CDR2 from the germline V gene are SGHTA and FQGNSA.

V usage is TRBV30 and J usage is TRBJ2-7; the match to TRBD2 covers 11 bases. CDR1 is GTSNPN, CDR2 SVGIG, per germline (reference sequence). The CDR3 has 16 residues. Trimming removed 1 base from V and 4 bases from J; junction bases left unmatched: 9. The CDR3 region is CAWSAPLAGGGYEQYF. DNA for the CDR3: TGTGCCTGGAGTGCCCCTTTAGCGGGAGGGGGGTACGAGCAGTACTTC.